Listed below are T cell receptor delta chains from one sample, sequenced in a study of Vδ1+ human thymocytes. TCRdb reprocessed the multiplex PCR reads using CATT. The top ten hold approximately 0.4% of the sample, which has over 45,000 delta-chain clones, roughly 16% seen once. The sequencing input was Vdelta1+ gamma-delta thymocytes from the thymus. The receptors were gathered from a girl less than two years old who had congenital heart surgery. CDR3s include the opening cysteine and the closing phenylalanine or tryptophan. The order of the fields is D gene, V gene, clone size, J gene, CDR3 protein, CDR3 DNA. The D gene is left open where the match is weak. Only some rows state a clone size, as once, few, many or a class for expanded clones.

.,TRDV1,few,TRDJ1,CALGERRVPTREYTDKLIF,TGTGCTCTTGGGGAACGAAGAGTCCCCACACGGGAGTACACCGATAAACTCATCTTT
TRDD3,TRDV1,few,TRDJ2,CALGDHPFSLNMVLGGTAQLFF,TGTGCTCTTGGGGACCATCCCTTCTCCCTTAATATGGTACTGGGGGGAACAGCACAACTCTTCTTT
TRDD3,TRDV1,few,TRDJ1,CALGELGPEENTGAKPTKLQYTDKLIF,TGTGCTCTTGGGGAACTGGGGCCTGAGGAGAATACTGGGGCCAAACCTACCAAACTGCAGTACACCGATAAACTCATCTTT
TRDD3,TRDV1,.,TRDJ1,CALGELRFPFTGGLGTDKLIF,TGTGCTCTTGGGGAACTCCGCTTCCCTTTTACTGGGGGATTAGGCACCGATAAACTCATCTTT
TRDD3,TRDV1,few,TRDJ1,CALGELPYPPRTGGCGYTDKLIF,TGTGCTCTTGGGGAACTACCCTACCCTCCTCGTACTGGGGGATGTGGATACACCGATAAACTCATCTTT
TRDD3,TRAV29/DV5,few,TRDJ1,CAATHTGGKLIF,TGTGCAGCAACCCATACTGGGGGAAAACTCATCTTT
TRDD3,TRDV1,.,TRDJ1,CALGELGGIRPIKLIF,TGTGCTCTTGGGGAACTAGGGGGGATACGCCCTATTAAACTCATCTTT
TRDD3,TRDV1,few,TRDJ1,CALGEQHSSILGTGGYLIF,TGTGCTCTTGGGGAACAGCATTCTTCAATCTTAGGTACTGGGGGATACCTCATCTTT
TRDD3,TRDV1,.,TRDJ1,CALGDLREGETFLPYWGMGWTDKLIF,TGTGCTCTTGGGGACCTGCGTGAAGGTGAAACCTTCCTGCCTTACTGGGGGATGGGATGGACCGATAAACTCATCTTT
TRDD3,TRDV1,few,TRDJ1,CALGDPSYPRAGGYNTDKLIF,TGTGCTCTTGGGGATCCTTCCTACCCTAGGGCTGGGGGATACAACACCGATAAACTCATCTTT
.,TRDV1,.,TRDJ1,CALGELGRRRLGCSDKLIF,TGTGCTCTTGGGGAACTAGGGAGAAGAAGGTTAGGTTGCTCCGATAAACTCATCTTT
TRDD3,TRDV1,.,TRDJ1,CALGGGLPTSFRVLLGDTRADKTSYTDKLIF,TGTGCTCTTGGGGGTGGCCTTCCTACGTCATTTCGAGTGTTACTGGGGGATACGCGAGCGGATAAAACAAGTTACACCGATAAACTCATCTTT
TRDD3,TRDV1,.,TRDJ1,CALGELSASTTGGSEKADKLIF,TGTGCTCTTGGGGAACTATCAGCTTCTACGACTGGGGGATCGGAAAAGGCCGATAAACTCATCTTT
TRDD3,TRDV1,few,TRDJ1,CALGGPLPPSDSLWGIRDTDKLIF,TGTGCTCTTGGGGGCCCGTTGCCTCCCTCCGATTCACTTTGGGGGATCCGGGACACCGATAAACTCATCTTT
TRDD3,TRDV1,.,TRDJ1,CALGERDRRLGDIWTDKLIF,TGTGCTCTTGGGGAAAGGGACCGGAGGTTGGGGGATATATGGACCGATAAACTCATCTTT
.,TRDV1,.,TRDJ1,CALGEILGEATDKLIF,TGTGCTCTTGGGGAAATCCTGGGAGAGGCGACCGATAAACTCATCTTT
.,TRDV1,few,TRDJ1,CALGELSFMGAVYTDKLIF,TGTGCTCTTGGGGAACTGTCTTTCATGGGGGCTGTGTACACCGATAAACTCATCTTT
TRDD3,TRDV1,few,TRDJ2,CALGELPSQYWGIRDGRPAQLFF,TGTGCTCTTGGGGAACTTCCTTCCCAATACTGGGGGATACGCGATGGGAGGCCAGCACAACTCTTCTTT
TRDD3,TRDV2,few,TRDJ1,CACDGMPGGWYTDKLIF,TGTGCCTGTGACGGAATGCCTGGGGGCTGGTACACCGATAAACTCATCTTT
.,TRDV1,.,TRDJ1,CALGFPTVYWGGYTDKLIF,TGTGCTCTTGGATTTCCTACTGTATACTGGGGTGGGTACACCGATAAACTCATCTTT
TRDD3,TRDV1,.,TRDJ1,CALGGNWGIETDKLIF,TGTGCTCTTGGGGGCAACTGGGGGATAGAGACCGATAAACTCATCTTT
TRDD3,TRDV1,few,TRDJ1,CALGSRLGGLNTDKLIF,TGTGCTCTTGGGTCGAGGCTTGGGGGACTTAACACCGATAAACTCATCTTT
TRDD3,TRDV1,.,TRDJ1,CALGELPLPGYASDKLIF,TGTGCTCTTGGGGAACTCCCCCTACCGGGATACGCATCCGATAAACTCATCTTT
TRDD3,TRDV1,.,TRDJ1,CAVRYGLGVYTDKLIF,TGTGCTGTCCGTTATGGGCTGGGGGTCTACACCGATAAACTCATCTTT
.,TRDV1,.,TRDJ1,CALGELVRRRTRYTDKLIF,TGTGCTCTTGGGGAACTAGTGCGTCGGAGGACCCGTTACACCGATAAACTCATCTTT
.,TRDV1,few,TRDJ1,CALGELRPSLYWGVKTKYTDKLIF,TGTGCTCTTGGGGAACTACGTCCTTCCTTGTACTGGGGGGTCAAAACCAAGTACACCGATAAACTCATCTTT
TRDD3,TRDV1,.,TRDJ1,CALGETYPRGIQGADKLIF,TGTGCTCTTGGGGAAACCTACCCGAGGGGGATACAAGGCGCCGATAAACTCATCTTT
TRDD3,TRDV1,.,TRDJ1,CALGEKVVLGDPRAEDGADKLIF,TGTGCTCTTGGGGAAAAAGTCGTACTGGGGGACCCCCGGGCTGAAGATGGGGCCGATAAACTCATCTTT
.,TRDV1,.,TRDJ1,CALGELSAVGPIYTDKLIF,TGTGCTCTTGGGGAACTGAGCGCGGTGGGGCCTATTTACACCGATAAACTCATCTTT
TRDD3,TRDV1,.,TRDJ1,CALGEGSKVNWGITDKLIF,TGTGCTCTTGGGGAGGGGTCTAAAGTTAACTGGGGAATCACCGATAAACTCATCTTT
TRDD3,TRDV1,.,TRDJ1,CAPGELGPQGAYSLGDVGSIKLIF,TGTGCTCCTGGGGAACTAGGTCCCCAGGGGGCCTACTCGCTGGGGGATGTGGGATCGATAAAACTCATCTTT
TRDD3,TRDV1,few,TRDJ1,CALGDLHGGYVVGYTDKLIF,TGTGCTCTTGGGGACCTACACGGGGGATACGTGGTGGGTTACACCGATAAACTCATCTTT
.,TRDV1,few,TRDJ1,CALGDPPPHRTAVLLTDKLIF,TGTGCTCTTGGGGATCCTCCCCCCCATAGGACGGCGGTCCTCCTTACCGATAAACTCATCTTT
.,TRDV1,.,TRDJ1,CALGEPTSYGAGGPTDKLIF,TGTGCTCTTGGGGAACCAACTTCCTACGGGGCTGGGGGACCCACCGATAAACTCATCTTT
.,TRDV1,few,TRDJ1,CALGESFPRDKLIF,TGTGCTCTTGGGGAGTCCTTTCCCCGCGATAAACTCATCTTT
TRDD3,TRDV1,few,TRDJ1,CALGERVLGDTKLIF,TGTGCTCTTGGGGAGCGAGTACTGGGGGATACAAAACTCATCTTT
TRDD3,TRDV1,.,TRDJ1,CALGAPHTRYWGGHTDKLIF,TGTGCTCTTGGGGCGCCTCACACCAGGTACTGGGGGGGCCACACCGATAAACTCATCTTT
TRDD3,TRDV1,few,TRDJ1,CALGETDHRGTLTGDTDKLIF,TGTGCTCTTGGGGAAACGGACCATCGGGGGACACTCACTGGGGACACCGATAAACTCATCTTT
TRDD2,TRDV1,few,TRDJ1,CALGGIPTKGPIGSLIF,TGTGCTCTTGGGGGTATTCCTACGAAGGGGCCGATAGGGTCACTCATCTTT
.,TRDV1,few,TRDJ1,CALGELGGIPYTDKLIF,TGTGCTCTTGGAGAACTTGGAGGGATCCCGTACACCGATAAACTCATCTTT
.,TRDV1,.,TRDJ1,CALGEHEPSGDKLIF,TGTGCTCTTGGGGAGCATGAACCATCGGGCGATAAACTCATCTTT
.,TRDV1,.,TRDJ1,CALGEPYDLRGSRELIF,TGTGCCCTTGGGGAACCCTACGACCTACGGGGGTCCAGGGAACTCATCTTT